Each of the 24 T cell receptor beta chains below was sequenced from the same sample in a study of blood T cells in healthy people across ages (dated by TCRdb to about 2015). The library relied on 5' RACE. A second PCR of about 6 to 12 cycles was run with a J-beta primer mix and a sample-barcoded 5' primer. Clones were called with MiXCR by TCRdb after fastp trimmed the public reads at Q25, and only in-frame beta chains were retained. Duplicate CDR3 protein sequences are folded into a single record with the most common DNA and genes. This sample comprises 1.8 million or so distinct CDR3 sequences, approximately 40% of them detected only once. Roughly 23% of the sample goes to the ten largest clones. The sequencing input was blood. All receptors derive from a human donor in good health.

The chain recombines TRBV4-3 with TRBJ2-1; weak D call: TRBD1 (6 bases). This CDR3 has 16 residues. Germline V gene data show CDR1 as LGHNA and CDR2 as YSLEER. With 1 base removed from V and 5 bases from J, the gap between germline ends came to 15 bases. The CDR3 region is CASSQVWGLNDNEQFF. For the CDR3, the DNA is TGCGCCAGCAGCCAAGTATGGGGGCTCAATGACAATGAGCAGTTCTTC.

The rearrangement joins TRBV7-2 to TRBJ1-4; D uncertain. CDR1 and CDR2 (germline): SGHTA, FQGNSA. V was shortened by 5 bases and J by 0 bases, with 10 bases between the two germline ends. This CDR3 has 15 residues. The CDR3 DNA follows: TGTGCCAGCAGCCCCTGGGGAGCAACTAATGAAAAACTGTTTTTT. Translating gives CASSPWGATNEKLFF.

The chain uses TRBV29-1 and TRBJ2-7; TRBD2 matches 7 bases. V lost 7 bases to trimming and J lost 2 bases; unmatched junction nucleotides: 14. Germline CDR1 and CDR2: SQVTM and ANQGSEA. CDR3 length equals 15 residues. The CDR3 region has the DNA TGCAGCGCCATGGGAGGGGAGAAAGACCCCTACGAGCAGTACTTC. Its protein is CSAMGGEKDPYEQYF.

The chain carries TRBV19 and TRBJ2-6; D remains ambiguous. The length of the CDR3 is 15 residues. Germline V gene data show CDR1 as LNHDA and CDR2 as SQIVND (reference sequence). V was cut by 8 bases and J by 2 bases, with 13 bases left in between. CDR3 coding DNA: TGTGCCAGTGGCCCCCGGTTCGCTGGGGCCAACGTCCTGACTTTC. This encodes CASGPRFAGANVLTF.

This clonotype was found a few times. V is TRBV4-3 and J is TRBJ1-2, with a weak D call TRBD1 (6 bases). This CDR3 is built from 16 residues. Trimming removed 0 bases from V and 3 bases from J, with 14 bases in between. The germline gives CDR1 LGHNA, CDR2 YSLEER. The CDR3 DNA reads as TGCGCCAGCAGCCAAGAGGGGGCGGTGAAATACTATGGCTACACCTTC. Amino acid sequence: CASSQEGAVKYYGYTF.

This clonotype was counted between two and nine times. The chain is built from TRBV6-6 and TRBJ1-2; TRBD1 aligns across 7 bases. Trimming cost V 6 bases and J 0 bases; bases outside gene matches: 7. This CDR3 spans 15 amino acids. From germline, CDR1 is MNHNY and CDR2 SVGAGI (reference sequence). CDR3 amino acids: CASRNRDSSNYGYTF. In DNA form, the CDR3 reads TGTGCCAGCAGAAACCGGGACAGCTCTAACTATGGCTACACCTTC.

As to this clonotype: A junction end diverges from the germline sequence, so it may reflect a read error. V is TRBV7-2 and J is TRBJ1-4; TRBD1 agrees at 12 bases. The CDR3 length is 16 residues. CDR1 SGHTA and CDR2 FQGNSA come from the germline V gene. Here the CDR3 reads CAGSARGTGGRRKLFF. In DNA form, the CDR3 reads TGTGCCGGCAGCGCCCGGGGGACAGGGGGCCGGCGAAAACTGTTTTTT.

The genes are TRBV29-1 and TRBJ2-5; unclear D gene. Germline assignment: CDR1 SQVTM and CDR2 ANQGSEA. The CDR3 is 15 amino acids. Trimming took off 2 bases at V and 0 bases at J, with 13 bases between the two ends. CDR3 sequence (DNA): TGCAGCGTTGAACCCGCGGATACGTACCAAGAGACCCAGTACTTC. Protein: CSVEPADTYQETQYF.

The gene calls are TRBV7-9 and TRBJ1-1; 7 bases align to TRBD1. Germline V gene data show CDR1 as SEHNR and CDR2 as FQNEAQ (reference sequence). The CDR3 runs 12 residues. J gave up 10 bases and V 5 bases, and 7 bases lay outside the gene matches. DNA for the CDR3: TGTGCCAGCAGCGTTAACAGGGGAGGAGCTTTCTTT. This encodes CASSVNRGGAFF.

The CDR3: CASSYSTGYGSGTEAFF. In nucleotides, the CDR3 is TGTGCCAGCAGTTACTCGACGGGGTATGGGTCGGGGACTGAAGCTTTCTTT. V usage is TRBV6-2 or TRBV6-3 and J usage is TRBJ1-1, with D unclear. There are 17 residues in the CDR3. CDR1 and CDR2 from the germline V gene are MNHEY and SVGEGT. V was clipped by 0 bases and J by 5 bases, with 19 bases between them.

This clonotype was recorded a few times. The chain combines TRBV20-1 with TRBJ2-7; D assignment may be TRBD1 or TRBD2 (5 bases each). The CDR3 consists of 12 residues. Per the germline V gene, CDR1 is DFQATT and CDR2 is SNEGSKA (reference sequence). Between the trimmed V and J ends, which lost 3 bases and 5 bases, there was a span of 11 bases. The CDR3 loop reads CSASSQEDEQYF. The CDR3 DNA sequence: TGCAGTGCTAGTTCACAGGAGGACGAGCAGTACTTC.

This clonotype was observed a few times. The chain links TRBV5-5 to TRBJ2-5; D call uncertain. This CDR3 region has 14 residues. V shed 1 base and J shed 5 bases, with 12 bases lying between them. Germline V CDR1 and CDR2: SGHKS, YYEKEE (reference sequence). In DNA form, the CDR3 reads TGTGCCAGCAGCTTGTTGGGCCTTGGGGAGACCCAGTACTTC. This encodes CASSLLGLGETQYF.

The chain links TRBV29-1 to TRBJ2-1; 8 bases match TRBD1. V was pared by 4 bases and J by 7 bases, with 9 bases of the junction left unmatched. The CDR3 has 14 residues. The germline gives CDR1 SQVTM, CDR2 ANQGSEA. In DNA, the CDR3 is TGCAGCGTTGGGGCAGGGGGCGGGTGGAATGAGCAGTTCTTC. Its translation is CSVGAGGGWNEQFF.

The chain employs TRBV20-1 and TRBJ2-4; weak D call: TRBD1 (5 bases). The DNA end is a closer match to TRBJ2-7, so the J assignment may be wrong. This CDR3 spans 15 amino acids. Looked up from germline, CDR1 is DFQATT and CDR2 is SNEGSKA (reference sequence). DNA for the CDR3: TGCAGTGCTACTCCCCTGAGACAGTGGGTCTACGAGCAGTACTTC. Translation: CSATPLRQWVYEQYF.

This clonotype was detected only a few times. This chain uses TRBV6-2 or TRBV6-3 with TRBJ2-3; maybe TRBD1 (5 bases). Trimming stripped 0 bases from V and 2 bases from J, with 12 bases between. This CDR3 is built from 16 residues. Per the germline V gene, CDR1 is MNHEY and CDR2 is SVGEGT. The CDR3 spells CASSYSLDSYTDTQYF. CDR3 bases: TGTGCCAGCAGTTACTCGCTCGACAGCTACACAGATACGCAGTATTTT.

This sequence joins TRBV5-5 and TRBJ1-1; D unclear. Germline CDR1 and CDR2: SGHKS and YYEKEE (reference sequence). V lost 0 bases, J lost 5 bases, and 14 bases lay in between. The CDR3 length is 15 residues. The CDR3 DNA is TGTGCCAGCAGCTTGGAGGTCTTCAGAGGGACTGAAGCTTTCTTT. Translation gives CASSLEVFRGTEAFF.

J is TRBJ2-5 and V is TRBV27, with D possibly TRBD2 on 6 matching bases. The assigned J gene may be wrong: the sequence end matches TRBJ2-7 better. Germline V gene sequence: CDR1 MNHEY, CDR2 SMNVEV (reference sequence). The CDR3 has 16 amino acids. The CDR3 is CASRPTLLVADYEQYF. The CDR3 nucleotides read TGTGCCAGCAGGCCGACCCTTTTGGTAGCGGACTACGAGCAGTACTTC.

This clonotype was recorded a few times. The rearrangement links TRBV27 to TRBJ1-5; tentatively, D is TRBD1 (5 bases). The CDR3 covers 15 residues. V lost 2 bases to trimming and J lost 10 bases, with 18 bases between them. CDR1 MNHEY and CDR2 SMNVEV come from the germline V gene (reference sequence). This CDR3 reads CASSLGSRGDEPQHF. CDR3 nucleotides: TGTGCCAGCAGTTTAGGTAGTAGGGGTGACGAACCCCAGCATTTT.

The chain uses TRBV7-6 and TRBJ2-1; a possible D gene is TRBD2 (6 bases). The length of the CDR3 is 17 residues. V shed 6 bases and J shed 2 bases, with 20 bases lying between them. CDR1 is SGHVS, CDR2 FNYEAQ, per germline. The chain's CDR3 is CASSQGSGRGAYNEQFF. For the CDR3, the DNA is TGTGCCAGCAGTCAAGGCAGCGGGCGAGGCGCCTACAATGAGCAGTTCTTC.

The chain has TRBV5-1 and TRBJ1-2; the match to TRBD1 covers 10 bases. This CDR3 has 14 residues. Trimming took 3 bases from V and 6 from J; bases not matched to a gene: 5. From germline, CDR1 is SGHRS and CDR2 YFSETQ. DNA of the CDR3: TGCGCCAGCAGCTCGGGGACAGGGGAGAATGGCTACACCTTC. As protein: CASSSGTGENGYTF.

This clonotype was detected a few times. The chain links TRBV14 to TRBJ1-2; D uncertain. Germline CDR1 SGHDN, CDR2 FVKESK. The V gene lost 1 base and the J gene lost 10 bases, with 13 bases spanning the gap. The CDR3 runs 13 residues. The CDR3 region is CASSQVQELIYTF. The CDR3 nucleotides are TGTGCCAGCAGCCAAGTTCAGGAGCTGATCTACACCTTC.

This clonotype was counted a few times. The chain is built from TRBV7-2 and TRBJ1-5, with 7 bases aligning to TRBD1. The CDR3 extends over 16 amino acids. V was pared by 6 bases and J by 2 bases, with 10 bases of the junction left unmatched. The germline CDR1 and CDR2 sequences are SGHTA and FQGNSA. The CDR3 is CASSREGAGGNQPQHF. The CDR3 DNA reads as TGTGCCAGCAGTCGCGAGGGGGCAGGGGGCAATCAGCCCCAGCATTTT.

The chain employs TRBV20-1 and TRBJ2-5, with 9 bases that match TRBD2. V gave up 1 base and J gave up 0 bases; unmatched junction bases: 3. Germline CDR1 and CDR2: DFQATT and SNEGSKA (reference sequence). CDR3 length: 15 residues. In nucleotides, the CDR3 is TGCAGTGCTAGAGTGGTAGCGGGGGACCAAGAGACCCAGTACTTC. Its protein is CSARVVAGDQETQYF.

As concerns this clonotype: A read error is possible here, since a much larger clone lies one base away. J is TRBJ2-5 and V is TRBV10-3, with D perhaps TRBD2 (5 bases). The CDR3 sequence is 12 residues long. Between the trimmed V and J ends, which lost 4 bases and 5 bases, there was a span of 8 bases. Germline lookup yields CDR1 ENHRY and CDR2 SYGVKD. CDR3 nucleotides: TGTGCCATCAGTGCCGGGGAGGAGACCCAGTACTTC. Encoded protein: CAISAGEETQYF.